These 22 T cell receptor beta chains were sequenced from one sample in a study of response to subunit inactivated influenza vaccine. Using its own MiXCR run on the RT-PCR reads, TCRdb lists one record per CDR3 protein. Of around 520,000 distinct CDR3 sequences in the sample, about an eighth are singletons; the top ten hold roughly 10%. The material was PBMCs from blood, obtained on the day of vaccination. All receptors come from a man between 50 and 59 years old who received an inactivated influenza vaccine.

There are a few counts of this clonotype. This chain connects TRBV12-3 or TRBV12-4 to TRBJ2-7; D may be TRBD1 (6 bases). Trimming stripped 6 bases from V and 7 bases from J, with 13 bases between. The CDR3 totals 12 residues. The CDR3 region is CASRMGTSEQYF. In nucleotides, the CDR3 is TGTGCCAGCAGGATGGGGACATCGGAGCAGTACTTC.

This clonotype has a handful of counts. The chain couples TRBV7-9 to TRBJ2-1; D gene unclear. The CDR3 has 14 amino acids. Germline CDR1 and CDR2: SEHNR and FQNEAQ (reference sequence). Between the trimmed V and J ends, which lost 1 base and 6 bases, there was a span of 10 bases. The CDR3: CASSLVSPTNEQFF. CDR3 sequence (DNA): TGTGCCAGCAGCTTAGTAAGCCCCACCAATGAGCAGTTCTTC.

This clonotype was seen only a few times. The V call is TRBV12-3 or TRBV12-4, the J call TRBJ2-7, with 7 bases lining up with TRBD1. The CDR3 has 14 amino acids. The V and J ends lost 4 bases and 4 bases, in that order; junction bases with no gene match: 7. CDR3 amino acids: CASSSYRGAYEQYF. The CDR3 nucleotides read TGTGCCAGCAGTTCCTACAGGGGAGCTTACGAGCAGTACTTC.

This clonotype showed up just a few times. The rearrangement links TRBV7-2 to TRBJ2-3; TRBD2 is a possible D gene (6 bases). The CDR3 totals 15 residues. V was pared by 1 base and J by 7 bases, with 15 bases between. In germline, CDR1 is SGHTA, CDR2 FQGNSA. This chain's CDR3 is CASSLGTSSGYTQYF. CDR3 nucleotides: TGTGCCAGCAGCTTAGGTACGAGTAGCGGCTATACGCAGTATTTT.

The chain recombines TRBV4-1 with TRBJ2-7; D is unclear. Germline assignment: CDR1 MGHRA and CDR2 YSYEKL. The ends were cut back, 1 base at V and 3 bases at J, with 10 bases in the middle. The CDR3 totals 14 residues. This CDR3 reads CASSQGLGVYEQYF. For the CDR3, the DNA is TGCGCCAGCAGCCAAGGTCTTGGGGTCTACGAGCAGTACTTC.

The chain combines TRBV6-5 with TRBJ1-1; D is uncertain. The CDR3 has 15 residues. Germline CDR1 MNHEY, CDR2 SVGAGI. The V end lost 1 base, the J end lost 4 bases, and 13 bases lay between the germline ends. CDR3 nucleotide sequence: TGTGCCAGCAGTTACTTTTGGCAGGAGGGCACTGAAGCTTTCTTT. It codes for CASSYFWQEGTEAFF.

The rearrangement links TRBV29-1 to TRBJ2-4, with 7 bases identical to TRBD2. This CDR3 contains 13 residues. CDR1 is SQVTM, CDR2 ANQGSEA, per germline. Losses at the gene ends were 4 bases for V and 4 bases for J; bases not matched to a gene: 4. Here the CDR3 DNA reads TGCAGCGTTGTCAAGGGAGGGAAAAACATTCAGTACTTC. It codes for CSVVKGGKNIQYF.

This chain uses TRBV4-3 with TRBJ2-7, with unresolved D. The CDR3 has 14 amino acids. Germline V CDR1 and CDR2: LGHNA, YSLEER. The ends were cut back, 0 bases at V and 6 bases at J, with 12 bases in the middle. CDR3 protein: CASSQDIYPGEQYF. The CDR3 DNA is TGCGCCAGCAGCCAAGATATTTACCCCGGCGAGCAGTACTTC.

The chain employs TRBV2 and TRBJ2-5; the D gene is possibly TRBD2 (5 bases). Trimming left V 6 bases short and J 4 bases short, with 18 bases between. Germline V lookup: CDR1 SNHLY, CDR2 FYNNEI. There are 15 residues in the CDR3. The CDR3, as DNA: TGTGCCAGCAGAAGCATACTAGTTCGAACAGAGACCCAGTACTTC. It yields the protein CASRSILVRTETQYF.

The chain recombines TRBV15 with TRBJ2-1; TRBD1 aligns across 7 bases. Trimming at V came to 2 bases and at J to 5 bases, leaving 9 bases not matched to a gene. Germline assignment: CDR1 LNHNV and CDR2 YYDKDF (reference sequence). This CDR3 contains 16 residues. In DNA, the CDR3 is TGTGCCACCAGCAGATCAGAAGGACAGGCCGACAATGAGCAGTTCTTC. Protein product: CATSRSEGQADNEQFF.

In this sample, this clonotype turned up many times. The chain recombines TRBV5-1 with TRBJ2-7, with D perhaps TRBD1 (6 bases). With 3 bases removed from V and 0 bases from J, the gap between germline ends came to 7 bases. The CDR3 consists of 13 residues. Per the germline V gene, CDR1 is SGHRS and CDR2 is YFSETQ. The CDR3 DNA reads TGCGCCAGCAGCTCAGGGGACTCCTACGAGCAGTACTTC. Translated: CASSSGDSYEQYF.

In DNA form, the CDR3 reads TGTGCCAGCAGCTTAATACTAGACGGGGAGCTGTTTTTT. It translates to CASSLILDGELFF. The chain combines TRBV7-9 with TRBJ2-2, with D tentatively TRBD2 (5 bases). CDR3 length: 13 residues. Germline V gene sequence: CDR1 SEHNR, CDR2 FQNEAQ (reference sequence). V lost 2 bases to trimming and J lost 7 bases, with 8 bases between them.

This clonotype was recorded a few times. J is TRBJ2-6 and V is TRBV28, with D uncertain. The CDR3 loop spans 13 amino acids. From germline, CDR1 is MDHEN and CDR2 SYDVKM. Trimming removed 7 bases from V and 1 base from J, with 5 bases in between. This chain's CDR3 is CASTRSGANVLTF. CDR3 sequence (DNA): TGTGCCAGCACACGGTCTGGGGCCAACGTCCTGACTTTC. The full variable domain, rest sourced from reference TRBV28 and TRBJ2-6, is DVKVTQSSRYLVKRTGEKVFLECVQDMDHENMFWYRQDPGLGLRLIYFSYDVKMKEKGDIPEGYSVSREKKERFSLILESASTNQTSMYLCASTRSGANVLTFGAGSRLTVL.

In this sample, this clonotype turned up many times. The J gene is TRBJ2-7, the V gene TRBV20-1, with no clear D. Trimming left V 3 bases short and J 5 bases short, with 8 bases between. CDR3 length: 11 amino acids. CDR1 and CDR2 (germline): DFQATT, SNEGSKA (reference sequence). CDR3 nucleotides: TGCAGTGCTAGTCCCACCCACGAGCAGTACTTC. This translates into CSASPTHEQYF.

This rearrangement joins TRBV10-3 to TRBJ2-1, with TRBD2 identical over 11 bases. In germline, CDR1 is ENHRY, CDR2 SYGVKD. The CDR3 contains 16 residues. Losses at the gene ends were 0 bases for V and 7 bases for J; bases not matched to a gene: 5. DNA for the CDR3: TGTGCCATCAGTGAGTCCTTGGCTAGCGGGAGGAATGAGCAGTTCTTC. This codes for CAISESLASGRNEQFF.

The gene calls are TRBV20-1 and TRBJ2-1, with 13 bases lining up with TRBD2. This CDR3 has 16 amino acids. V shed 0 bases and J 6 bases; nucleotides not matched to a gene: 5. Germline V gene data show CDR1 as DFQATT and CDR2 as SNEGSKA (reference sequence). CDR3 sequence: CSARDLRTSGSNEQFF. The DNA for the CDR3 is TGCAGTGCTAGAGACCTAAGGACTAGCGGGAGCAATGAGCAGTTCTTC.

This clonotype appeared a few times. The chain has TRBV7-2 and TRBJ2-1; weak D call: TRBD2 (7 bases). The CDR3 covers 15 residues. With 3 bases removed from V and 3 bases from J, the gap between germline ends came to 12 bases. Germline V gene data show CDR1 as SGHTA and CDR2 as FQGNSA. The DNA of the CDR3 is TGTGCCAGCAGCTTCGTGGGGGGGCTCTACAATGAGCAGTTCTTC. Protein sequence: CASSFVGGLYNEQFF.

J is TRBJ2-1 and V is TRBV25-1; 8 bases match TRBD2. CDR3 length: 17 amino acids. Trimming took 2 bases from V and 0 from J; bases not matched to a gene: 6. Germline CDR1 MGHDK, CDR2 SYGVNS. The DNA of the CDR3 is TGTGCCAGCAGTGAAATGGCAAGCGGGAGCTCCTACAATGAGCAGTTCTTC. Amino acid sequence: CASSEMASGSSYNEQFF.

This clonotype was counted a few times. V gene TRBV7-9 combines with J gene TRBJ1-1; D unresolved. Germline CDR1 and CDR2: SEHNR and FQNEAQ (reference sequence). This CDR3 comprises 16 residues. The V end was cut by 5 bases, the J end by 0 bases, with 16 bases between. The CDR3 region has the DNA TGTGCCAGCAGCCCCCTGGGCAGGCCCATGAACACTGAAGCTTTCTTT. Protein product: CASSPLGRPMNTEAFF.

The chain links TRBV15 to TRBJ2-1; the match to TRBD2 covers 9 bases. CDR3 length equals 21 residues. With V trimmed by 0 bases and J by 7 bases, 22 bases remained unmatched. Germline V gene sequence: CDR1 LNHNV, CDR2 YYDKDF (reference sequence). DNA for the CDR3: TGTGCCACCAGCAGAGATTTTCGAGTTGTTCGGCGGGGGGGCCTGGGGAATGAGCAGTTCTTC. Protein: CATSRDFRVVRRGGLGNEQFF. Based on the CDR3 plus reference TRBV15 and TRBJ2-1, the full variable domain is DAMVIQNPRYQVTQFGKPVTLSCSQTLNHNVMYWYQQKSSQAPKLLFHYYDKDFNNEADTPDNFQSRRPNTSFCFLDIRSPGLGDTAMYLCATSRDFRVVRRGGLGNEQFFGPGTRLTVL.

This clonotype was detected only a few times. This chain joins TRBV5-6 and TRBJ2-1; 11 nucleotides align to TRBD2. The CDR3 extends over 17 amino acids. V trimming: 4 bases; J trimming: 4 bases; junction bases outside the gene matches: 10. Germline V CDR1 and CDR2: SGHDT, YYEEEE. The CDR3 loop is CASSPNELAGVYNEQFF. CDR3 nucleotides: TGTGCCAGCAGCCCGAACGAACTAGCGGGAGTTTACAATGAGCAGTTCTTC. Full variable domain (rest looked up from reference TRBV5-6 and TRBJ2-1): DAGVTQSPTHLIKTRGQQVTLRCSPKSGHDTVSWYQQALGQGPQFIFQYYEEEERQRGNFPDRFSGHQFPNYSSELNVNALLLGDSALYLCASSPNELAGVYNEQFFGPGTRLTVL.

This chain uses TRBV9 with TRBJ1-1; D remains ambiguous. Trimming cost V 0 bases and J 5 bases, with 23 bases left between them. Germline V CDR1 and CDR2: SGDLS, YYNGEE. The CDR3 has 18 amino acids. The CDR3 spells CASSVDILGRGGWTEAFF. The CDR3 nucleotides read TGTGCCAGCAGCGTAGATATACTCGGACGGGGAGGTTGGACTGAAGCTTTCTTT.